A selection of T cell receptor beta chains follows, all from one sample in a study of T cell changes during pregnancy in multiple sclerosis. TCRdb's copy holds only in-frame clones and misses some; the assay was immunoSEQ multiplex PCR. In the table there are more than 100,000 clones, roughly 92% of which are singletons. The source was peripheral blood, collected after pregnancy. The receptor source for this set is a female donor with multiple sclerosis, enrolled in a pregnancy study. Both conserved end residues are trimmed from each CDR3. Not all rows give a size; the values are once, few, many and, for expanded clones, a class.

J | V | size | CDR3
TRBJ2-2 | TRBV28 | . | ASSRDRGSGELF
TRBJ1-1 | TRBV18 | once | ASSPKEAGTEAF
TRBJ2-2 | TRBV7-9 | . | ASSLAAGGTGELF
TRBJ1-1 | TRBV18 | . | ASSPQDREAF
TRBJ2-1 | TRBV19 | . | ASSTRTGAYNEQF
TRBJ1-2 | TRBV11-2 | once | ASSDGVKRGYT
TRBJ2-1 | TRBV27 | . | ASVPPLVGGAIVSNEQF
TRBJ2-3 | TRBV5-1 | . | ASSLGTSTDTQY
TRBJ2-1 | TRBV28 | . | ASSLVGQGWNEQF
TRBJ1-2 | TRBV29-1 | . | SCRKGAPPYGYT
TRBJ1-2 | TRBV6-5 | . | ASSHSPTGLIGYT
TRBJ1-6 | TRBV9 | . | ASSVRHTDSPLH
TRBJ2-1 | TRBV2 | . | ASRLAGGSYNEQF
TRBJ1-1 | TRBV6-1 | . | ASSVADRKDTEAF
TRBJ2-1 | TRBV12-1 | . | ASSFSQRGEKF
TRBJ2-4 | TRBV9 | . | ASSPRDSAKNIQY